This T cell receptor (beta chain) was obtained from a study of blood T cells in healthy people across ages. About the study: Roughly one uniquely barcoded beta molecule per two T cells was captured. The study, taken as a whole, reports: Per-million-T-cell TCR beta diversity fell roughly linearly with age.

The use of a sample-barcoded 5' primer and a J-beta primer mix characterized a second PCR of roughly 7 to 11 cycles. Every individual sample yielded 2.5 million or more paired-end reads (each containing CDR3). TCRdb independently ran MiXCR on the 5' RACE reads; one entry per CDR3 protein. The data show roughly 680,000 distinct CDR3 sequences, under 25% seen once. This clonotype was seen a handful of times. Its antigen is unknown. This CDR3 region has 11 residues. The ends were cut back, 1 base at V and 9 bases at J, with 7 bases in the middle. Per germline, CDR1 DFQATT and CDR2 SNEGSKA (reference sequence).

The source material was blood. The chain couples TRBV20-1 to TRBJ2-4; D unresolved. This clonotype was sampled from a man between 65 and 85 years old in good health. The CDR3 nucleotides are TGCAGTGCTAGAGCCTCCATCATTCAGTACTTC. Its translation is CSARASIIQYF.